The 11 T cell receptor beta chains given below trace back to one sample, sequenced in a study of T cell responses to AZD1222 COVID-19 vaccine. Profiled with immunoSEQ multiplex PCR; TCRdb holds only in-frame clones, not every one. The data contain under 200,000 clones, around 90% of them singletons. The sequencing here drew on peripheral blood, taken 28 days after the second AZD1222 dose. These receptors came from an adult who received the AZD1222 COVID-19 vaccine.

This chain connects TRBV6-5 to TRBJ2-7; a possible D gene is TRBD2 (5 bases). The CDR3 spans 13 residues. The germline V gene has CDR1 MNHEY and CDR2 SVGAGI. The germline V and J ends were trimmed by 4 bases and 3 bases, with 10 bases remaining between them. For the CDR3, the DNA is TGTGCCAGCAGTTTGAGGGCAAACTACGAGCAGTACTTC. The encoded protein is CASSLRANYEQYF.

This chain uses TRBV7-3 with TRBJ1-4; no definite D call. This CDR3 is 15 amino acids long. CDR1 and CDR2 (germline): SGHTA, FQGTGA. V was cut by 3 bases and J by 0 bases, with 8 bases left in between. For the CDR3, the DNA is TGTGCCAGCAGCTTCTCCGGGACAACTAATGAAAAACTGTTTTTT. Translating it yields CASSFSGTTNEKLFF.

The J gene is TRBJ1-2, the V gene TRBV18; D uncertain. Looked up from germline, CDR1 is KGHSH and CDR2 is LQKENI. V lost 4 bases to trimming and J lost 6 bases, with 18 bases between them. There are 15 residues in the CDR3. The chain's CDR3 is CASSRGELQGDGYTF. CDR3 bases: TGTGCCAGCTCACGAGGAGAACTCCAAGGTGATGGCTACACCTTC.

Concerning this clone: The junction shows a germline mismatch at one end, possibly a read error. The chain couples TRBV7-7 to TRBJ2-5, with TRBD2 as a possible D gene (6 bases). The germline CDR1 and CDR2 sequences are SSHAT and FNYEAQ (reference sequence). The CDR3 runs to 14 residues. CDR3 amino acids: CASSSPGDWGTQYF. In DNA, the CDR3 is TGTGCTAGCAGCTCCCCGGGAGACTGGGGGACCCAGTACTTC.

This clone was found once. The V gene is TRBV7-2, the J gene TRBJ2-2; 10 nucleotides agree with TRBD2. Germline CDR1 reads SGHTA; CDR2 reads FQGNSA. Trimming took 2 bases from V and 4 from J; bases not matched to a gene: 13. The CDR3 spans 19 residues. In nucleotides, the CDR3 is TGTGCCAGCAGCTTACGTAGGCCTAGCGGGGGATTGGGCACCGGGGAGCTGTTTTTT. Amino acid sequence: CASSLRRPSGGLGTGELFF.

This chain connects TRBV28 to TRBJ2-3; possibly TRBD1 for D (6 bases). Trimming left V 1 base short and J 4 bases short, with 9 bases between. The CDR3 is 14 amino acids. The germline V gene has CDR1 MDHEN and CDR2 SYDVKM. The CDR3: CASSLFQGPDTQYF. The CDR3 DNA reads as TGTGCCAGCAGTTTATTCCAGGGGCCAGATACGCAGTATTTT.

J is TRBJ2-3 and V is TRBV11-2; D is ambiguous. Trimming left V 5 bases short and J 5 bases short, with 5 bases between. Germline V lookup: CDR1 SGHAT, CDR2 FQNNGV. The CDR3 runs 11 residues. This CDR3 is CASSPQDTQYF. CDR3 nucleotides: TGTGCCAGCAGCCCCCAAGATACGCAGTATTTT. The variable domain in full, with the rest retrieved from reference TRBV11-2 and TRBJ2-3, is EAGVAQSPRYKIIEKRQSVAFWCNPISGHATLYWYQQILGQGPKLLIQFQNNGVVDDSQLPKDRFSAERLKGVDSTLKIQPAKLEDSAVYLCASSPQDTQYFGPGTRLTVL.

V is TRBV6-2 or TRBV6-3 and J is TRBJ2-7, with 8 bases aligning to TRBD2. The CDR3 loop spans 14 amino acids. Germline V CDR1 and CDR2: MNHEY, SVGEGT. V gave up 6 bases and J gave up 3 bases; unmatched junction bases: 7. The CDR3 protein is CASSRGGPLYEQYF. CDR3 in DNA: TGTGCCAGCAGCCGGGGGGGACCCCTCTACGAGCAGTACTTC.

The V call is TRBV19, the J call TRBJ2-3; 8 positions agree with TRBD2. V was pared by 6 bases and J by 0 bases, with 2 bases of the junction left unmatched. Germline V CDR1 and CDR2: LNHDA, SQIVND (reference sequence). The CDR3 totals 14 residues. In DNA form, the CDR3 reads TGTGCCAGTAGGGCTAGCGGGAGCACAGATACGCAGTATTTT. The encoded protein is CASRASGSTDTQYF.

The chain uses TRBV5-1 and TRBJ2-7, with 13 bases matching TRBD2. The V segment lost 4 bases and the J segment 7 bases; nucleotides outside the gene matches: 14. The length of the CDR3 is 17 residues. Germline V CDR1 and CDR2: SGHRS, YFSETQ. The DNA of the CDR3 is TGCGCCAGCAGCCCCGGGACTAGCGGGACGACCTTCGGGGAGCAGTACTTC. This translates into CASSPGTSGTTFGEQYF.

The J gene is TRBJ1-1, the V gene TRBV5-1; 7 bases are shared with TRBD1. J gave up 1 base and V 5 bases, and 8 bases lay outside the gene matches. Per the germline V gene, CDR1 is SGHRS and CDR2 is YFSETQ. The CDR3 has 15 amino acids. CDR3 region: CASRSGGSGNTEAFF. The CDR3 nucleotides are TGCGCCAGCAGGTCAGGGGGGTCTGGGAACACTGAAGCTTTCTTT. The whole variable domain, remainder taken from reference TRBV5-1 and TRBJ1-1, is KAGVTQTPRYLIKTRGQQVTLSCSPISGHRSVSWYQQTPGQGLQFLFEYFSETQRNKGNFPGRFSGRQFSNSRSEMNVSTLELGDSALYLCASRSGGSGNTEAFFGQGTRLTVV.